The 4 T cell receptor beta chains in this list originate from one sample, sequenced in a study of beta chain features in type 1 diabetes. Expressed TCRB transcripts got sequenced, as all isolated RNA was reverse transcribed. Only in-frame clones appear in the TCRdb table, and some are missing; sequencing was by immunoSEQ multiplex PCR. The sample has roughly 150,000 clones, roughly 8% seen once. Their target antigens are unknown. Study results and caveats: Moderate yet significant TCRB CDR3 shortening was seen in Type 1 diabetes patients in all four CD4+ subsets.

Sequencing was performed on central memory CD4+ T cells from blood. These receptors were collected from a man aged 18 to 30 with type 1 diabetes.

The J gene is TRBJ1-2, the V gene TRBV29-1, with TRBD1 identical over 8 bases. The CDR3 is 14 amino acids. The V gene end was trimmed by 4 bases and the J gene end by 1 base; junction bases not matched to a gene: 5. Germline V gene data show CDR1 as SQVTM and CDR2 as ANQGSEA. Written as DNA, the CDR3 is TGCAGCGTTGGAGGGACAGGACTTAACTATGGCTACACCTTC. Its protein product is CSVGGTGLNYGYTF.

The chain uses TRBV9 and TRBJ1-2, with 10 nucleotides matching TRBD1. Germline values: CDR1 SGDLS, CDR2 YYNGEE. The CDR3 contains 15 residues. The V gene end was trimmed by 1 base and the J gene end by 4 bases; junction bases not matched to a gene: 4. The CDR3 bases are TGTGCCAGCAGCGTAACCGGGACAGGGGTCTATGGCTACACCTTC. As protein: CASSVTGTGVYGYTF. The whole variable domain, remainder taken from reference TRBV9 and TRBJ1-2, is DSGVTQTPKHLITATGQRVTLRCSPRSGDLSVYWYQQSLDQGLQFLIQYYNGEERAKGNILERFSAQQFPDLHSELNLSSLELGDSALYFCASSVTGTGVYGYTFGSGTRLTVV.

This clone was observed a few times. This chain connects TRBV7-2 to TRBJ2-5, with D possibly being TRBD1 (5 bases). The CDR3 covers 13 residues. Germline loops: CDR1 SGHTA, CDR2 FQGNSA. Between the trimmed V and J ends, which lost 3 bases and 4 bases, there was a span of 9 bases. The CDR3 reads CASSFQGTETQYF. The CDR3, as DNA: TGTGCCAGCAGCTTTCAGGGCACAGAGACCCAGTACTTC.

In this sample, this clone turned up a few times. The chain has TRBV27 and TRBJ2-6; D is perhaps TRBD2 (6 bases). V was shortened by 4 bases and J by 1 base, with 8 bases between the two germline ends. The germline gives CDR1 MNHEY, CDR2 SMNVEV (reference sequence). CDR3 length: 15 amino acids. Here the CDR3 reads CASSSEGSGANVLTF. The CDR3 nucleotides read TGTGCCAGCAGTTCGGAGGGTTCTGGGGCCAACGTCCTGACTTTC.